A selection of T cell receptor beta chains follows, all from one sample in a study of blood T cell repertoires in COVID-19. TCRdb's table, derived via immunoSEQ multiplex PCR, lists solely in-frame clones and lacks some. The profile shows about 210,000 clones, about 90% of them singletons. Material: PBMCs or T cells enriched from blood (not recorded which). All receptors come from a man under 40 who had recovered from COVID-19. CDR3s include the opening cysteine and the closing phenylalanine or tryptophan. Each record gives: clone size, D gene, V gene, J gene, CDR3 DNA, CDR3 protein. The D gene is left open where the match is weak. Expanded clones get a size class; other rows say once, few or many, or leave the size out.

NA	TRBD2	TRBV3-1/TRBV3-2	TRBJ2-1	TGTGCCAGCAGCCAATTTTTAGCGGGGAGCTCCTACAATGAGCAGTTCTTC	CASSQFLAGSSYNEQFF
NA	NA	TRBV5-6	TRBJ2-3	TGTGCCAGCAGCTTGGACATCAGGGATACGCAGTATTTT	CASSLDIRDTQYF
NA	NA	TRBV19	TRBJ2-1	TGTGCCAGTAGGGTAAGGGGAACACTTAACAATGAGCAGTTCTTC	CASRVRGTLNNEQFF
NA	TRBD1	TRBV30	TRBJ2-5	TGTGCCTGGACCACGATGGGACAGGGTATGGAGACCCAGTACTTC	CAWTTMGQGMETQYF
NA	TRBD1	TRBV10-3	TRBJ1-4	TGTGCCATCAGTACCGGGACAGGGAATGAAAAACTGTTTTTT	CAISTGTGNEKLFF
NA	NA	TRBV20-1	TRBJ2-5	TGCAGTGCTAGTGTTAAAGAGACCCAGTACTTC	CSASVKETQYF
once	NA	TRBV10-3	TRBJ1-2	TGTGCCATCAGTGAGGGGGCTGGCTACACCTTC	CAISEGAGYTF
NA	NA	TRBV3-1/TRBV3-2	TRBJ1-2	TGTGCCAGCAGCCAAGTCAGTCAGGGCGGATATGGCTACACCTTC	CASSQVSQGGYGYTF
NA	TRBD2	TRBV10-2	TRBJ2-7	TGCGCCAGCACTGAGCGGGGGGCGGGCTACGAGCAGTACTTC	CASTERGAGYEQYF
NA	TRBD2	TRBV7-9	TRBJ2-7	TGTGCCAGCAGCCCGTCGGTAGGCGGGAGCTCCTACGAGCAGTACTTC	CASSPSVGGSSYEQYF
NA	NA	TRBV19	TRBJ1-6	TGTGCCAGTAGTATAGGAGGATCGGCCCTCCACTTT	CASSIGGSALHF
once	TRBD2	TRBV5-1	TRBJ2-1	TGCGCCAGCAGCTTGGAGGGAGGGGTTCCTGTCAATGAGCAGTTCTTC	CASSLEGGVPVNEQFF
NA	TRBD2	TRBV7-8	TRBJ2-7	TGTGCCAGCAGCTTCCGCGGGGGGGCCAGTTATAGCTCCTACGAGCAGTACTTC	CASSFRGGASYSSYEQYF
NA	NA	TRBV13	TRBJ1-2	TGTGCCAGCAGCCCGCGCAGGGGATTCTATGGCTACACCTTC	CASSPRRGFYGYTF
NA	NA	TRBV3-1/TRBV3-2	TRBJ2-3	TGTGCCAGCAGCCAAGGGAGACTGGGCACAGATACGCAGTATTTT	CASSQGRLGTDTQYF
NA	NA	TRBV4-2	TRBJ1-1	TGTGCCAGCAGCCAAGTCCAGAGGGGGACTGAAGCTTTCTTT	CASSQVQRGTEAFF
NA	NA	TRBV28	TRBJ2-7	TGTGCCAGCAGTTTAGAGCAGGGAACCTACGAGCAGTACTTC	CASSLEQGTYEQYF
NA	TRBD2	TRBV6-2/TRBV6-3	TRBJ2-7	TGTGCCAGCAGTTACCCCCCTAGCGGGAAACTTCCGACCTACGAGCAGTACTTC	CASSYPPSGKLPTYEQYF
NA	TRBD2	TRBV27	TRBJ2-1	TGTGCCAGCAGTTTATCTAGCGGGAGTATTAATGAGCAGTTCTTC	CASSLSSGSINEQFF
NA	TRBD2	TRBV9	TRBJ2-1	TGTGCCAGCAGCAGGACTAGCGGACCGAATGAGCAGTTCTTC	CASSRTSGPNEQFF
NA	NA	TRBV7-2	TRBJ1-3	TGTGCCAGCAGCTTCGGAGCCAGCGGGCCTGGAAACACCATATATTTT	CASSFGASGPGNTIYF
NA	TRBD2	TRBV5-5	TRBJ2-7	TGTGCCAGCAGCTTGGTAGCGGGAGGGGGTATCTACGAGCAGTACTTC	CASSLVAGGGIYEQYF
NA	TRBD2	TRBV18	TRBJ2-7	TGTGCCAGCTCACTAGCTAGCGGGGGGGTCTACGAGCAGTACTTC	CASSLASGGVYEQYF
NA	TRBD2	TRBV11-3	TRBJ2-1	TGTGCCAGCAGCTTAGAGGGACTAGCGGGGAACAATGAGCAGTTCTTC	CASSLEGLAGNNEQFF
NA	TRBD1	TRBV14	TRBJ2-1	TGTGCCAGCAGCCAAGAAGGGGGCATCCACTCCTACAATGAGCAGTTCTTC	CASSQEGGIHSYNEQFF
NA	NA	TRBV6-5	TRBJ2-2	TGTGCCAGCAGTTACGGCACCTCCACCGGGGAGCTGTTTTTT	CASSYGTSTGELFF
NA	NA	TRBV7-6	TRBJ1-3	TGTGCCAGCAGCTTACTGGGCCCACAGGCACCCTCTGGAAACACCATATATTTT	CASSLLGPQAPSGNTIYF
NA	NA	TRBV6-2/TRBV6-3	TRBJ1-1	TGTGCCAGCAGTTACTATCGCAGGGTCACTGAAGCTTTCTTT	CASSYYRRVTEAFF
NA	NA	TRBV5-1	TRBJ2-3	TGCGCCAGCAGCGAAACCGACAGAGATACGCAGTATTTT	CASSETDRDTQYF
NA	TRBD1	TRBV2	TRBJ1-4	TGTGCCAGCAGTCTCACCGGGACAGGAAATAATGAAAAACTGTTTTTT	CASSLTGTGNNEKLFF
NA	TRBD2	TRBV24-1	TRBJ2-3	TGTGCCACCAGTGAGGCGACTAGCGTTGCAGATACGCAGTATTTT	CATSEATSVADTQYF
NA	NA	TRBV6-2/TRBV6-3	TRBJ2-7	TGTGCCAGCAACCCCGTCGGGGGACTTACCTACGAGCAGTACTTC	CASNPVGGLTYEQYF
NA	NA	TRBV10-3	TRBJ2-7	TGTGCCATCAGCAAACAGGGCTACGAGCAGTACTTC	CAISKQGYEQYF
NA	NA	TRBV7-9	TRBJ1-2	TGTGCCAGCAGCTTAGCAGGGGAGCGGGTTTATGGCTACACCTTC	CASSLAGERVYGYTF
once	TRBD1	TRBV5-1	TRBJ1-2	TGCGCCAGCAGCCAGGACAGGGCGCAATATGGCTACACCTTC	CASSQDRAQYGYTF
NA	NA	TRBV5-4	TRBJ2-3	TGTGCCAGCAGCCTCGGGGGGCAGAGAGGTAGCACAGATACGCAGTATTTT	CASSLGGQRGSTDTQYF
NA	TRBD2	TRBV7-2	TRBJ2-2	TGTGCCAGCAGTAGAGACCGGGACTACCCGAATACCGGGGAGCTGTTTTTT	CASSRDRDYPNTGELFF
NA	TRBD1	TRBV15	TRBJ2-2	TGTGCCACCAGCAGGATTGGACAGGGCGGAGGCGGGGAGCTGTTTTTT	CATSRIGQGGGGELFF
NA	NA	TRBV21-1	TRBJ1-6	TGTGCCAGCAGCATGGGGGGGAGAGGAGCCCACCATTATTCACCCCTCCACTTT	CASSMGGRGAHHYSPLHF
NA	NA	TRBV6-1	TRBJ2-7	TGTGCCAGCAGTGATTCGTGGGGGCTTAGCTCCTACGAGCAGTACTTC	CASSDSWGLSSYEQYF
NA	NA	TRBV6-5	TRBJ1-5	TGTGCCAGCAGAGGTGCCCGGGAGGTCAATCAGCCCCAGCATTTT	CASRGAREVNQPQHF
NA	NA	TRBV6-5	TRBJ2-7	TGTGCCAGCTCACTAAAAGCGGGCTCCTACGAGCAGTACTTC	CASSLKAGSYEQYF
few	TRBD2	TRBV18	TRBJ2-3	TGTGCCAGCTCACCACCGAGCGGGAGGGCCGCTGCAGATACGCAGTATTTT	CASSPPSGRAAADTQYF
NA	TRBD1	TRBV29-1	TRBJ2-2	TGCAGCGTTTACAGGGGCGCTAATACCGGGGAGCTGTTTTTT	CSVYRGANTGELFF
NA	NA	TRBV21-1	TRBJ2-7	NA	CASSKCGLRVVAGGASYEQYF
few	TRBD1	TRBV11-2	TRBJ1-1	TGTGCCAGCAGCCCGAGACAGGGGTCGGGGAACACTGAAGCTTTCTTT	CASSPRQGSGNTEAFF
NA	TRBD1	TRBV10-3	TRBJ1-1	TGTGCCATCAGTGATTTCGGACAGGCGAACACTGAAGCTTTCTTT	CAISDFGQANTEAFF
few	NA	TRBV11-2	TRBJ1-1	TGTGCCAGCAGCTTAGATCCGGGACTCGCCAGTTTCGCTTTCTTT	CASSLDPGLASFAFF
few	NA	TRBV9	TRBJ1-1	TGTGCCAGCAGCGCGGGAGGGAGTATGAACACTGAAGCTTTCTTT	CASSAGGSMNTEAFF
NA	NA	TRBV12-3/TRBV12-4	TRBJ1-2	TGTGCCAGCAGTTTTGTGAGCTATGGCTACACCTTC	CASSFVSYGYTF
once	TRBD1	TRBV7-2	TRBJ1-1	TGTGCCAGCAGCTTACTACAGGGGAGTGCTGAAGCTTTCTTT	CASSLLQGSAEAFF
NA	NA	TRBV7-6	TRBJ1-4	TGTGCCAGCAGAGGAACAGGAGCAACTAATGAAAAACTGTTTTTT	CASRGTGATNEKLFF
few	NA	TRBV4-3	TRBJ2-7	TGCGCCAGCAGCCAAGGGATACAGGGCCCAAGCTCCTACGAGCAGTACTTC	CASSQGIQGPSSYEQYF
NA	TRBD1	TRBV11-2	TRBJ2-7	TGTGCCAGCACCACAGGGGGGTCCTACGAGCAGTACTTC	CASTTGGSYEQYF